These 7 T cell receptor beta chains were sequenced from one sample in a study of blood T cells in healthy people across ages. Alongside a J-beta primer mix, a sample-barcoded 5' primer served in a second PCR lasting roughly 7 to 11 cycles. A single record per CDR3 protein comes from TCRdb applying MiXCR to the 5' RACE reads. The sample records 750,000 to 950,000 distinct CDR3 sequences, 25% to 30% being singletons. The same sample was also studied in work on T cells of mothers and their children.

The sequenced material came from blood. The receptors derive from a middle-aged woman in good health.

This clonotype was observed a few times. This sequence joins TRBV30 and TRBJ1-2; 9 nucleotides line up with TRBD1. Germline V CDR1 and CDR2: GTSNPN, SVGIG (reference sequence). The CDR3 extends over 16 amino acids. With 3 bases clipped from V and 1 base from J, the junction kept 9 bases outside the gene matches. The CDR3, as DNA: TGTGCCTGGAGGCCCGGGGGACAGGGTGGTAACTATGGCTACACCTTC. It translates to CAWRPGGQGGNYGYTF.

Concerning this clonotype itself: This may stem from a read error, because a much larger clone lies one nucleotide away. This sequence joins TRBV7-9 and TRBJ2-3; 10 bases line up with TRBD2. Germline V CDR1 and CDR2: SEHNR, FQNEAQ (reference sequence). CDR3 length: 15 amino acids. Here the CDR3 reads CVSSILAGGTDTQYF. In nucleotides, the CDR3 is TGTGTCAGCAGCATTCTAGCGGGAGGCACAGATACGCAGTATTTT.

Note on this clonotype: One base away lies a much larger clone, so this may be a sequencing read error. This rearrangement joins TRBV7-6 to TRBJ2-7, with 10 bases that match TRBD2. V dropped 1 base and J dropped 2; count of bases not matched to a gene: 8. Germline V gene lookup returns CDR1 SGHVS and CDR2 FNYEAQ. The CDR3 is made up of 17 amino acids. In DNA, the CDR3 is TGTGCCAGCAGCTTAGAAGCGGGGGGGACCCCAGCCTACGAGCAGTACTTC. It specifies CASSLEAGGTPAYEQYF.

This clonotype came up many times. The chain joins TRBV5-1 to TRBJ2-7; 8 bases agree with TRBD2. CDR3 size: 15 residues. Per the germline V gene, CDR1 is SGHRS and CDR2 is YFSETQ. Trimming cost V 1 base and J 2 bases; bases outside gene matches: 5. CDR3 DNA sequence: TGCGCCAGCAGCTTGAAAGCGGGGGATACCTACGAGCAGTACTTC. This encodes CASSLKAGDTYEQYF. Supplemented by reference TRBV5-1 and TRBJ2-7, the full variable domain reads KAGVTQTPRYLIKTRGQQVTLSCSPISGHRSVSWYQQTPGQGLQFLFEYFSETQRNKGNFPGRFSGRQFSNSRSEMNVSTLELGDSALYLCASSLKAGDTYEQYFGPGTRLTVT.

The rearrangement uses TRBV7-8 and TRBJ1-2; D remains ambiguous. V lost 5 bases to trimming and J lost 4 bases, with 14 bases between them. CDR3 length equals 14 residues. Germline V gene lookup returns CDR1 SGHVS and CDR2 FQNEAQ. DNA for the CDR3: TGTGCCAGCAGCCATGGGAACATTGGCTATGGCTACACCTTC. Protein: CASSHGNIGYGYTF. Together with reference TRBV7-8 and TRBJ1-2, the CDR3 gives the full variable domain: GAGVSQSPRYKVAKRGQDVALRCDPISGHVSLFWYQQALGQGPEFLTYFQNEAQLDKSGLPSDRFFAERPEGSVSTLKIQRTQQEDSAVYLCASSHGNIGYGYTFGSGTRLTVV.

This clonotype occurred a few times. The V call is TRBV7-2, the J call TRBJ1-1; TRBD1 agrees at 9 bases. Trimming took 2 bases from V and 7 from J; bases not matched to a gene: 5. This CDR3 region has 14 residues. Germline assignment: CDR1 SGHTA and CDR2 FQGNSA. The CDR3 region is CASSLHRTGVEAFF. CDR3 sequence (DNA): TGTGCCAGCAGCTTACACCGGACAGGGGTTGAAGCTTTCTTT. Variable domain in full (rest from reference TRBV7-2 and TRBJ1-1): GAGVSQSPSNKVTEKGKDVELRCDPISGHTALYWYRQSLGQGLEFLIYFQGNSAPDKSGLPSDRFSAERTGGSVSTLTIQRTQQEDSAVYLCASSLHRTGVEAFFGQGTRLTVV.

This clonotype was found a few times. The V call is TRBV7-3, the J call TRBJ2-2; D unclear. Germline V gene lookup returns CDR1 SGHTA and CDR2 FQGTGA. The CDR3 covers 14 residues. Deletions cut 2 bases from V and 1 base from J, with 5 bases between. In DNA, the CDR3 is TGTGCCAGCAGCTTATACCTGAACACCGGGGAGCTGTTTTTT. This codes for CASSLYLNTGELFF. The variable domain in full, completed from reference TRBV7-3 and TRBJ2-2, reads GAGVSQTPSNKVTEKGKYVELRCDPISGHTALYWYRQSLGQGPEFLIYFQGTGAADDSGLPNDRFFAVRPEGSVSTLKIQRTERGDSAVYLCASSLYLNTGELFFGEGSRLTVL.